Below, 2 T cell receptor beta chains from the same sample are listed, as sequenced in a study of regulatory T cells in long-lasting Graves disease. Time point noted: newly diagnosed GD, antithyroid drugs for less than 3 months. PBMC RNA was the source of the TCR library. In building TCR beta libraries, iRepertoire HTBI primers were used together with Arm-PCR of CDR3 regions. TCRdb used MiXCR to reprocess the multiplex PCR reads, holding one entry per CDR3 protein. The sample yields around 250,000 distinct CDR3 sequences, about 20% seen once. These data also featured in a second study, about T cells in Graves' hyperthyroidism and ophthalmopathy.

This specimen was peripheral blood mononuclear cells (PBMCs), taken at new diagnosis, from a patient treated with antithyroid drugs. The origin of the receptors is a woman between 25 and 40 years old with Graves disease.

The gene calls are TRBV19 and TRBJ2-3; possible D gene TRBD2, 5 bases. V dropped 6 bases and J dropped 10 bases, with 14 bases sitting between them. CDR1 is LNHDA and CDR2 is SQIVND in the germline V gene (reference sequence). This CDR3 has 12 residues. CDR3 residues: CASSGGPPSQYF. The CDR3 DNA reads TGTGCCAGTAGCGGCGGGCCCCCATCGCAGTATTTT.

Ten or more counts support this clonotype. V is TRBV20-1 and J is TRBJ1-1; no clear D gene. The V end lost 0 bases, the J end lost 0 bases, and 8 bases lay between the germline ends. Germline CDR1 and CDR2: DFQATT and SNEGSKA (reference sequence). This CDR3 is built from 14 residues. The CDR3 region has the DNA TGCAGTGCTAGAGAGGAGTATTTGAACACTGAAGCTTTCTTT. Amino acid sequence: CSAREEYLNTEAFF.